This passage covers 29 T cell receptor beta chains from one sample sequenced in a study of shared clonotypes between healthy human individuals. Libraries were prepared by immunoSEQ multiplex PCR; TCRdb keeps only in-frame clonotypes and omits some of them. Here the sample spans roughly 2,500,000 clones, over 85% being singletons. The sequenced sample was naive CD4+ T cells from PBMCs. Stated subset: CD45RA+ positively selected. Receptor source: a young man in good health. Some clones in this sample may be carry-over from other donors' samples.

The CDR3 nucleotides read TGTGCCAGCAGTGGGATCCGGGACACCTACTCGAACACTGAAGCTTTCTTT. Protein sequence: CASSGIRDTYSNTEAFF. V is TRBV27 and J is TRBJ1-1, with D possibly matching TRBD1 (6 bases). This CDR3 is built from 17 residues. The V end was cut by 5 bases, the J end by 1 base, with 20 bases between. The germline gives CDR1 MNHEY, CDR2 SMNVEV (reference sequence).

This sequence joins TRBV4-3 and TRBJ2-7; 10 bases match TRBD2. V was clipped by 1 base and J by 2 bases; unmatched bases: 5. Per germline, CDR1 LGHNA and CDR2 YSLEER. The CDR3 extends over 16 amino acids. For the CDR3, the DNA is TGCGCCAGCAGCCAAGCAATAGCGGGAGGACCCTACGAGCAGTACTTC. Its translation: CASSQAIAGGPYEQYF.

The CDR3 protein is CASSPDRGRLSNTF. DNA for the CDR3: TGTGCCAGCAGCCCGGACAGGGGGCGTCTTTCTAATACCTTC. The J gene is TRBJ1-2, the V gene TRBV11-2, with 11 bases identical to TRBD1. The germline V gene encodes CDR1 SGHAT and CDR2 FQNNGV. After removal of 5 bases from V and 14 bases from J, the junction contained 13 bases not matched to a gene. This CDR3 is 14 amino acids long.

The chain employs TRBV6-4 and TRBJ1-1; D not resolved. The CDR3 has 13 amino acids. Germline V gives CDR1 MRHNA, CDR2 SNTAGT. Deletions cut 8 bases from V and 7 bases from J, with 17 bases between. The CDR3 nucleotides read TGTGCCAGCGCCGGCCCTCGATCCGGTGAAGCTTTCTTT. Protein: CASAGPRSGEAFF.

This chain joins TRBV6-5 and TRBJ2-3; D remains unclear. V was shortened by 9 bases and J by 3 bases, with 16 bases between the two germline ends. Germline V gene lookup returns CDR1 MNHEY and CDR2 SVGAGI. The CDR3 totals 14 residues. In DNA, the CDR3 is TGTGCCAGTACCGCAACCTCTTGGACAGATACGCAGTATTTT. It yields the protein CASTATSWTDTQYF.

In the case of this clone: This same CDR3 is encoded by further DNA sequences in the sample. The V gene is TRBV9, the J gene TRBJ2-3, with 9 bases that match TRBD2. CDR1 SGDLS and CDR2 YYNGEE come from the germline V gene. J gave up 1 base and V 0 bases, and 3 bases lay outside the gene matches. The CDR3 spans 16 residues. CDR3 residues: CASSVGLAGGTDTQYF. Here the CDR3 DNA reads TGTGCCAGCAGCGTAGGCTTAGCGGGGGGCACAGATACGCAGTATTTT.

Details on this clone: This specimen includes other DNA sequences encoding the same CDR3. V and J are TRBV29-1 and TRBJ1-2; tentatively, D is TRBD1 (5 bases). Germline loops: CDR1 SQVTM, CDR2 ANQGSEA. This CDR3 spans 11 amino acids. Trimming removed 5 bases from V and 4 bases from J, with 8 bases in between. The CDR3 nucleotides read TGCAGCGTTTTAGACAGCTATGGCTACACCTTC. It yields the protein CSVLDSYGYTF. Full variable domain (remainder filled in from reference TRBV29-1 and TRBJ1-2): SAVISQKPSRDICQRGTSLTIQCQVDSQVTMMFWYRQQPGQSLTLIATANQGSEATYESGFVIDKFPISRPNLTFSTLTVSNMSPEDSSIYLCSVLDSYGYTFGSGTRLTVV.

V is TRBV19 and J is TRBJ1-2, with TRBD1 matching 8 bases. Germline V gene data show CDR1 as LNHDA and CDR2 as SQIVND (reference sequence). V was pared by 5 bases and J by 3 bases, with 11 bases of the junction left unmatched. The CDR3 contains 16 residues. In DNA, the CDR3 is TGTGCCAGTAGTCTTTTCGGGACAGGAGAGTACTATGGCTACACCTTC. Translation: CASSLFGTGEYYGYTF.

CDR3 residues: CASSPPGGNLGNTIYF. In nucleotides, the CDR3 is TGTGCCAGCAGTCCCCCAGGCGGCAACCTCGGAAACACCATATATTTT. The chain has TRBV28 and TRBJ1-3; D gene ambiguous. Trimming pared 5 bases from V and 4 bases from J, leaving 18 bases between. Germline V gives CDR1 MDHEN, CDR2 SYDVKM. The CDR3 is made up of 16 amino acids.

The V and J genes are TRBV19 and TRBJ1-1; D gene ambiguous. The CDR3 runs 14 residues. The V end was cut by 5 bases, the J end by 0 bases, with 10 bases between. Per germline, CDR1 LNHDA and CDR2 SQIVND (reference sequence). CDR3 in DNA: TGTGCCAGTAGTCCCATCTCCCTGAACACTGAAGCTTTCTTT. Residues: CASSPISLNTEAFF.

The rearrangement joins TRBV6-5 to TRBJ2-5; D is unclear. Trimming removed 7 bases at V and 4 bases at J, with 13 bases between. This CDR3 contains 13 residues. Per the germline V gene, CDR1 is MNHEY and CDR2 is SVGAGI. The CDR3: CASTWSLGETQYF. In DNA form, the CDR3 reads TGTGCCAGCACCTGGTCCCTGGGAGAGACCCAGTACTTC.

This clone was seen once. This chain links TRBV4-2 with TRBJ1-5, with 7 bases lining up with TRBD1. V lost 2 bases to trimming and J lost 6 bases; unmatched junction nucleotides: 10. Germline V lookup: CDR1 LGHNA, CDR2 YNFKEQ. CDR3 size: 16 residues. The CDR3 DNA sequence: TGTGCCAGCAGCCAACGGACAGGACTCCGGGGTCAGCCCCAGCATTTT. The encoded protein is CASSQRTGLRGQPQHF.

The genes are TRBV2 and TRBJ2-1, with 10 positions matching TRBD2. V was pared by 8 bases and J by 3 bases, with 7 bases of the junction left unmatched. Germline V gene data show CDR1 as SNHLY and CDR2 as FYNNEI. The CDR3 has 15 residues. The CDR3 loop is CASRLWTSGYNEQFF. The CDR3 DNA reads TGTGCCAGCCGCCTGTGGACTAGCGGCTACAATGAGCAGTTCTTC.

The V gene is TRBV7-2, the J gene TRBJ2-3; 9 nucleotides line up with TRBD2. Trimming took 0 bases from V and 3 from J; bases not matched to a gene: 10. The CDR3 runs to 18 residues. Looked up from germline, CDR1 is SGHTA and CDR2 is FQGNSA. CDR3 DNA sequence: TGTGCCAGCAGCTTAGCTGTCCGTGCTAGCGGGGAGACAGATACGCAGTATTTT. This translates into CASSLAVRASGETDTQYF.

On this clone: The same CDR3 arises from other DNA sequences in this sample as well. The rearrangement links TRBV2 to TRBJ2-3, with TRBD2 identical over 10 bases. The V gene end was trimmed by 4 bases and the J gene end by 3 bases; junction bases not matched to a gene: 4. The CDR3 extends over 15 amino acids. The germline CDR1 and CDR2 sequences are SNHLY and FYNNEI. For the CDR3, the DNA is TGTGCCAGCAGTGGATCTAGCGGGAGTACAGATACGCAGTATTTT. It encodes CASSGSSGSTDTQYF.

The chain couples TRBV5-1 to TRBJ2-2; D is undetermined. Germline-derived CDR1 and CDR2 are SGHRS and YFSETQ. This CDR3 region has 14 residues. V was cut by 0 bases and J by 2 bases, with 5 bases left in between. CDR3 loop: CASSLDFNTGELFF. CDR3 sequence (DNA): TGCGCCAGCAGCTTGGACTTCAACACCGGGGAGCTGTTTTTT.

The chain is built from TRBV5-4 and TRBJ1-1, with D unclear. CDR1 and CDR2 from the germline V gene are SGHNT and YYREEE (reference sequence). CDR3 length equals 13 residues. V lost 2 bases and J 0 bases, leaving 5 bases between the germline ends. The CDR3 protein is CASSFLMNTEAFF. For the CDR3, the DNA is TGTGCCAGCAGCTTCTTAATGAACACTGAAGCTTTCTTT.

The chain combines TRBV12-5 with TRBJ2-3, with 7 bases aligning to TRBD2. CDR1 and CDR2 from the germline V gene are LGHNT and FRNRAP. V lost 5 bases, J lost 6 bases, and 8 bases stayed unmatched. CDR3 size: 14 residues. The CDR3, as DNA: TGTGCTAGTGGTGACACTAGGCGGGGGGATACGCAGTATTTT. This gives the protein CASGDTRRGDTQYF.

CDR3 in amino acids: CATSRGTGYAQYF. CDR3 sequence (DNA): TGTGCCACCAGCAGAGGTACAGGATATGCCCAGTACTTC. V gene TRBV15 combines with J gene TRBJ2-5; a possible D gene is TRBD1 (5 bases). Between the trimmed V and J ends, which lost 1 base and 9 bases, there was a span of 12 bases. The CDR3 runs 13 residues. Germline V gene data show CDR1 as LNHNV and CDR2 as YYDKDF (reference sequence). Full variable domain (remainder filled in from reference TRBV15 and TRBJ2-5): DAMVIQNPRYQVTQFGKPVTLSCSQTLNHNVMYWYQQKSSQAPKLLFHYYDKDFNNEADTPDNFQSRRPNTSFCFLDIRSPGLGDTAMYLCATSRGTGYAQYFGPGTRLLVL.

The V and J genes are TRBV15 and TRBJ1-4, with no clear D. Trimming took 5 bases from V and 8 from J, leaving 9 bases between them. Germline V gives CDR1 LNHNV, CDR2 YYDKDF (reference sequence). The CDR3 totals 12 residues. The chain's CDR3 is CATSDGREKLFF. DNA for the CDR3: TGTGCCACCAGCGATGGAAGGGAAAAACTGTTTTTT. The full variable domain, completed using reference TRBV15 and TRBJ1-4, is DAMVIQNPRYQVTQFGKPVTLSCSQTLNHNVMYWYQQKSSQAPKLLFHYYDKDFNNEADTPDNFQSRRPNTSFCFLDIRSPGLGDTAMYLCATSDGREKLFFGSGTQLSVL.

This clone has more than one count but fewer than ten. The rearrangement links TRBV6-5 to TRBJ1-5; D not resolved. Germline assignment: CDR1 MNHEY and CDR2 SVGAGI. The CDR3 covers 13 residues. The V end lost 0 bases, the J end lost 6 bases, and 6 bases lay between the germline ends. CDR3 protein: CASSYSTSQPQHF. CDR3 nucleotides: TGTGCCAGCAGTTACTCGACCTCTCAGCCCCAGCATTTT.

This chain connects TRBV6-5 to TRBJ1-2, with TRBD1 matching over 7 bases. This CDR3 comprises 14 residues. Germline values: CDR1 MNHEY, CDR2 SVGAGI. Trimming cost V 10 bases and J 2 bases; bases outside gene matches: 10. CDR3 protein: CAIRGGPRNYGYTF. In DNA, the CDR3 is TGTGCCATCAGAGGGGGCCCCAGAAACTATGGCTACACCTTC.

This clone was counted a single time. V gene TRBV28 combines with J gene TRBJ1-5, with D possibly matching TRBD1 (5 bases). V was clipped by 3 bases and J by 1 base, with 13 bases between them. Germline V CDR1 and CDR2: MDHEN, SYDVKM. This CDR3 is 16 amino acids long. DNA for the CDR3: TGTGCCAGCAGTTTTGAAGGGGTCACGAGCAATCAGCCCCAGCATTTT. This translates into CASSFEGVTSNQPQHF.

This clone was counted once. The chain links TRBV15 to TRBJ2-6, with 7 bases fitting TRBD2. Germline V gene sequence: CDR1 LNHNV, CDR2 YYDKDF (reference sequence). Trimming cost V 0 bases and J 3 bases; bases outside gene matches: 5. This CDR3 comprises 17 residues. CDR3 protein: CATSRDWEGSGANVLTF. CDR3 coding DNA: TGTGCCACCAGCAGAGATTGGGAGGGTAGTGGGGCCAACGTCCTGACTTTC.

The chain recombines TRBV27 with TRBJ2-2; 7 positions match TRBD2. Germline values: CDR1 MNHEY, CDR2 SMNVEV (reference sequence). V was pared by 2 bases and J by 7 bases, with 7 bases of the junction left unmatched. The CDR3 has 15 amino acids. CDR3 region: CASSLLGLDGGELFF. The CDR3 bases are TGTGCCAGCAGTTTACTCGGACTAGATGGCGGGGAGCTGTTTTTT.

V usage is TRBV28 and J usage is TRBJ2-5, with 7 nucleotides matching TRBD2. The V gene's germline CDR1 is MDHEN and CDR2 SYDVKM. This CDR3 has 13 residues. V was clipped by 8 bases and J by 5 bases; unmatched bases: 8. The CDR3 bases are TGTGCCAGCGGGGCCGGGGGGTTGGAGACCCAGTACTTC. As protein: CASGAGGLETQYF. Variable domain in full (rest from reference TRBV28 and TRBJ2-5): DVKVTQSSRYLVKRTGEKVFLECVQDMDHENMFWYRQDPGLGLRLIYFSYDVKMKEKGDIPEGYSVSREKKERFSLILESASTNQTSMYLCASGAGGLETQYFGPGTRLLVL.

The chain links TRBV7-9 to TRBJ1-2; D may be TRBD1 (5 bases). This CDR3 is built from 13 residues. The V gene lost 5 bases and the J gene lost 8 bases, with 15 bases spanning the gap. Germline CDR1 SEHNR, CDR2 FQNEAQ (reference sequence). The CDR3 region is CASSLTDRVGYTF. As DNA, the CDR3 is TGTGCCAGCAGCCTGACAGATCGAGTGGGCTACACCTTC.

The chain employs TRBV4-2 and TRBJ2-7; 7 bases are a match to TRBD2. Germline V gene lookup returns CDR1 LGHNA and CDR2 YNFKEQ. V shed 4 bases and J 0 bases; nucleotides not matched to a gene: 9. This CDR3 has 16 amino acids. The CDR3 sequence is CASSRGLAEISYEQYF. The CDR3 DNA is TGTGCCAGCAGCCGCGGGCTAGCGGAGATCTCCTACGAGCAGTACTTC.

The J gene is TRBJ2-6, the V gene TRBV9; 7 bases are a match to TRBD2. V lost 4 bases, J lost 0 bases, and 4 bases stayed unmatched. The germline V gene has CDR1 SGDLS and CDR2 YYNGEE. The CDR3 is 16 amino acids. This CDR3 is CASSTRGGSGANVLTF. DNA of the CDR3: TGTGCCAGCAGCACACGCGGGGGCTCTGGGGCCAACGTCCTGACTTTC.